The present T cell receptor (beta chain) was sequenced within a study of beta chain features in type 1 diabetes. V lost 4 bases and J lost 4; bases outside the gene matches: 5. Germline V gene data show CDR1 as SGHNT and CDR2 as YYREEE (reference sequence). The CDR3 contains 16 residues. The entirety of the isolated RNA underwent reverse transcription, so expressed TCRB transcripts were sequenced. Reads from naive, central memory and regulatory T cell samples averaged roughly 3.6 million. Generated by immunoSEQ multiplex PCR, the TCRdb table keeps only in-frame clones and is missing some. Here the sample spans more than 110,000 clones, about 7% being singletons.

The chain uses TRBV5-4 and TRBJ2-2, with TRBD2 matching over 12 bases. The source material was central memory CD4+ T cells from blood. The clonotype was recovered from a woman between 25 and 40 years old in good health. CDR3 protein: CASSTGTSGSTGELFF. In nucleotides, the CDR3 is TGTGCCAGCAGCACCGGGACTAGCGGGTCCACCGGGGAGCTGTTTTTT.